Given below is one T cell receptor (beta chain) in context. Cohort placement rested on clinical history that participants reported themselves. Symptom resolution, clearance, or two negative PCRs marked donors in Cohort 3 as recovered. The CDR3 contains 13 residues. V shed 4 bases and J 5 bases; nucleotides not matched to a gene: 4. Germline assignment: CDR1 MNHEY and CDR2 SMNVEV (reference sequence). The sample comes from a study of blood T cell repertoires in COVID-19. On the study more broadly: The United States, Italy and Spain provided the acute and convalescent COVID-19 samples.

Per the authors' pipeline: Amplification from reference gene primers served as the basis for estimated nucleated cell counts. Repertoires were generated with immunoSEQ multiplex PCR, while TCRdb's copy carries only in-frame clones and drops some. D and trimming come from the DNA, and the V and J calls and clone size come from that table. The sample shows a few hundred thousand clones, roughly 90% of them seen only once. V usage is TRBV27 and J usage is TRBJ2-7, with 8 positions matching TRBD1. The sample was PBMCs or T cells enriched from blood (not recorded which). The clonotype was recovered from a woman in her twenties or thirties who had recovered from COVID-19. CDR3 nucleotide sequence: TGTGCCAGCAGTTCAGGACAGGGAAACGAGCAGTACTTC. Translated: CASSSGQGNEQYF.